This entry is about one T cell receptor beta chain. This entry comes from a study of technical replicates of blood from four donors. TCRdb keeps only in-frame clones here, not all; method: immunoSEQ multiplex PCR. Altogether some 30,000 clones are present, around nine tenths being singletons, with the ten largest covering under 5%. The sample was PBMCs. The clonotype was recovered from a human donor in good health. Some clones in this sample may be carry-over from other donors' samples.

CDR3 DNA sequence: TGTGCCAGCAGCTTAGAGCGGCGAGGCTACACCTTC. Protein product: CASSLERRGYTF. This chain joins TRBV7-9 and TRBJ1-2, with unresolved D. V lost 1 base and J lost 8, with 8 bases in between. This CDR3 has 12 residues. The germline gives CDR1 SEHNR, CDR2 FQNEAQ (reference sequence).